This is a list of T cell receptor beta chains from one sample in a study of T cell responses to AZD1222 COVID-19 vaccine. The repertoire was sequenced with immunoSEQ multiplex PCR; TCRdb's copy has only in-frame clones and lacks some. The sample holds roughly 93,000 clones, just over 85% seen once. Sequenced here: peripheral blood, sampled on day 0 of AZD1222 vaccination. The receptors derive from an adult in good health. Both conserved end residues are part of each CDR3. D genes are given only for firm matches. Size is omitted from some rows. Given values are once, few, many or a class for expanded clones.

D | J | size | V | DNA | CDR3
- | TRBJ1-5 | - | TRBV3-1/TRBV3-2 | TGTGCCAGCAGCCAATACGGTATGGATAGCAATCAGCCCCAGCATTTT | CASSQYGMDSNQPQHF
- | TRBJ2-1 | - | TRBV7-3 | TGTGCCAGCAGCCCAAGGGGTGGCGACCATGAGCAGTTCTTC | CASSPRGGDHEQFF
- | TRBJ1-2 | - | TRBV12-3/TRBV12-4 | TGTGCCAGCAGCCGTACAGAAAACTATGGCTACACCTTC | CASSRTENYGYTF
TRBD1 | TRBJ2-1 | - | TRBV7-2 | TGTGCCAGCAGCTTATCCGCCCGGGACAGGGCTTTGAGTGGGCAGTTCTTC | CASSLSARDRALSGQFF
- | TRBJ1-5 | - | TRBV19 | TGTGCCAGTAGTATAGTGGTGCGGGATCAGCCCCAGCATTTT | CASSIVVRDQPQHF
- | TRBJ1-5 | few | TRBV6-1 | TGTGCCAGCAGTGAGTCCGGTAATCAGCCCCAGCATTTT | CASSESGNQPQHF
- | TRBJ1-2 | - | TRBV6-4 | TGTGCCAGCAGTGACCGCGGGCGACGGGACGGCTACACCTTC | CASSDRGRRDGYTF
TRBD1 | TRBJ2-1 | - | TRBV24-1 | TGTGCCACCAGTGGTGACAGGGGGTCTTACAATGAGCAGTTCTTC | CATSGDRGSYNEQFF
- | TRBJ2-1 | - | TRBV3-1/TRBV3-2 | TGTGCCAGCAGAAAGGAAGTGGGTGAGCAGTTCTTC | CASRKEVGEQFF
- | TRBJ1-2 | - | TRBV7-9 | TGTGCCAGCAGCTTAATCGGTCAAGGGAAGGACTATGGCTACACCTTC | CASSLIGQGKDYGYTF
- | TRBJ1-5 | - | TRBV7-2 | TGTGCCAGCAGCCAGGGGCCGGTGCGGCCCCAGCATTTT | CASSQGPVRPQHF
- | TRBJ2-5 | - | TRBV11-3 | TGTGCCAGCAGCACTACTCGGGAATCACAAGAGACCCAGTACTTC | CASSTTRESQETQYF
- | TRBJ2-1 | - | TRBV6-5 | TGTGCCAGCAGCCCCGACAGCTACAATGAGCAGTTCTTC | CASSPDSYNEQFF
- | TRBJ1-5 | - | TRBV30 | TGTGCCTGGAGTGGGACAGTTAGCAATCAGCCCCAGCATTTT | CAWSGTVSNQPQHF
TRBD1 | TRBJ1-6 | - | TRBV18 | TGTGCCAGCTCACCTGAGGGGGCCGGTAATTCACCCCTCCACTTT | CASSPEGAGNSPLHF
- | TRBJ1-1 | - | TRBV6-4 | TGTGCCAGCAGTGAGAGTTTGGCAGCGAACACTGAAGCTTTCTTT | CASSESLAANTEAFF
- | TRBJ2-5 | - | TRBV7-8 | TGTGCCAGCAGCTCGTCCCACCGGGGAAACCAAGAGACCCAGTACTTC | CASSSSHRGNQETQYF
- | TRBJ1-1 | once | TRBV29-1 | TGCAGCGTCATACCTCGGGGCACTGAAGCTTTCTTT | CSVIPRGTEAFF
TRBD1 | TRBJ1-5 | - | TRBV19 | TGTGCCAGTAGTATAGCCTCGACAGGGTGGAATCAGCCCCAGCATTTT | CASSIASTGWNQPQHF
- | TRBJ2-3 | - | TRBV12-3/TRBV12-4 | TGTGCCAGCAGTTTAGGGGGAGGTCAGTATTTT | CASSLGGGQYF
TRBD1 | TRBJ1-4 | - | TRBV7-9 | TGTGCCAGCAGCTTAGGGGGACAGGGAGAGGAAAAACTGTTTTTT | CASSLGGQGEEKLFF
- | TRBJ2-3 | - | TRBV21-1 | TGTGCCAGCAGCAAGCAAAACAGATACTTCACAGATACGCAGTATTTT | CASSKQNRYFTDTQYF
TRBD2 | TRBJ2-1 | - | TRBV24-1 | TGTGCCACCAGTGACCCCGGGACTAGCGGGACTGGGGATGAGCAGTTCTTC | CATSDPGTSGTGDEQFF
- | TRBJ1-2 | - | TRBV9 | TGTGCCAGCAGCCCAAGGAACAGGGAGGGCTACACCTTC | CASSPRNREGYTF
- | TRBJ2-1 | - | TRBV6-5 | TGTGCCAGCAGTTACTCGATCGGGAGCGGGAATGAGCAGTTCTTC | CASSYSIGSGNEQFF
- | TRBJ1-1 | - | TRBV29-1 | TGCAGCGTAATTGCCAGGGCCTCGAACACTGAAGCTTTCTTT | CSVIARASNTEAFF
- | TRBJ1-6 | few | TRBV30 | TGTGCCTGGAGTCTCGGGGGGCTTTCCTATAATTCACCCCTCCACTTT | CAWSLGGLSYNSPLHF
TRBD2 | TRBJ2-2 | - | TRBV10-3 | TGTGCCATCAGTGAGCGCGGGGGGTCGAACACCGGGGAGCTGTTTTTT | CAISERGGSNTGELFF
- | TRBJ1-3 | few | TRBV19 | TGTGCCAGTACAGACGGGGCCATACCGATCTCTGGAAACACCATATATTTT | CASTDGAIPISGNTIYF
TRBD2 | TRBJ2-3 | - | TRBV20-1 | TGCAGTGCTAGTATAGCGGGGGTAACAGATACGCAGTATTTT | CSASIAGVTDTQYF
TRBD1 | TRBJ2-2 | - | TRBV30 | TGTGCCTGGGCCCCGGACAGGGCAACCGGGGAGCTGTTTTTT | CAWAPDRATGELFF
- | TRBJ2-1 | once | TRBV10-2 | TGCGCCAGCAGCAAGGGCTTTCACCAGTTCTTC | CASSKGFHQFF
- | TRBJ1-6 | few | TRBV10-3 | TGTGCCATCAGTGACCCGCGATCCACCGGTTCACCCCTCCACTTT | CAISDPRSTGSPLHF
- | TRBJ2-7 | - | TRBV19 | TGTGCCAGTAGTCCAAGGACGGGCGTGGGAGCCGAGCAGTACTTC | CASSPRTGVGAEQYF
- | TRBJ1-2 | - | TRBV10-2 | TGCGCCAGCAGTGATGTGCAGGGCGTCTATGGCTACACCTTC | CASSDVQGVYGYTF
- | TRBJ1-4 | - | TRBV3-1/TRBV3-2 | TGTGCCAGCAGCCGCGGGGAGGGAAAACTGTTTTTT | CASSRGEGKLFF
- | TRBJ1-2 | - | TRBV7-2 | TGTGCCAGCAGCCCGGACAGCCAAAGCTATGGCTACACCTTC | CASSPDSQSYGYTF
- | TRBJ1-2 | - | TRBV6-2/TRBV6-3 | TGTGCCAGCAGTTACCCAGGGACCGCCGCTGGCTACACCTTC | CASSYPGTAAGYTF
- | TRBJ2-1 | - | TRBV25-1 | TGTGCCAGCAGTGAAGTTGGGGGAAAGGATGAGCAGTTCTTC | CASSEVGGKDEQFF
TRBD2 | TRBJ2-1 | - | TRBV5-8 | TGTGCCAGCAGCTTGCAGTTGACTAGCGGGAGTACAGGCAATGAGCAGTTCTTC | CASSLQLTSGSTGNEQFF
- | TRBJ2-1 | - | TRBV18 | TGTGCCAGCTCACCCGGTTATGTTGAGCAGTTCTTC | CASSPGYVEQFF
- | TRBJ1-3 | - | TRBV19 | TGTGCCAGTAGAAGCGGGGGGAAAAAAAACACCATATATTTT | CASRSGGKKNTIYF